This T cell receptor (beta chain) appears in the sequencing data of a study of blood T cell repertoires in COVID-19. Study information: T cells, B-cell-depleted T cells, or PBMCs provided the cDNA or gDNA that served as material.

Original processing notes: Using reference gene primer amplification, nucleated cell counts were estimated. The repertoire was sequenced with immunoSEQ multiplex PCR; TCRdb's copy has only in-frame clones and lacks some. That table is the source of V, J and clone size, and D and trimming were worked out from the DNA. The table has approximately 210,000 clones, more than 75% seen once; the top ten hold around 4.7%. The germline V gene encodes CDR1 SEHNR and CDR2 FQNEAQ (reference sequence). This CDR3 contains 13 residues. Trimming cost V 5 bases and J 3 bases; bases outside gene matches: 4. Clinical history as reported by participants underpinned cohort assignment.

Material: PBMCs or T cells enriched from blood (not recorded which). The V and J genes are TRBV7-9 and TRBJ2-7; 7 bases map to TRBD1. This clonotype was sampled from a man aged 25-45 years with acute COVID-19. CDR3 bases: TGTGCCAGCAGCCCGGGACAGTTCTACGAGCAGTACTTC. Residues: CASSPGQFYEQYF. Looking up the rest from reference TRBV7-9 and TRBJ2-7 gives the full variable domain: DTGVSQNPRHKITKRGQNVTFRCDPISEHNRLYWYRQTLGQGPEFLTYFQNEAQLEKSRLLSDRFSAERPKGSFSTLEIQRTEQGDSAMYLCASSPGQFYEQYFGPGTRLTVT.